Given below is one TCR beta chain in context. CDR1 is SGHTA and CDR2 is FQGNSA in the germline V gene. The CDR3 is 16 residues long. J was trimmed by 0 bases and V by 1 base; bases with no gene match: 5. This sample was included in a study of cytomegalovirus exposure and HLA in healthy donors. In nominal health when sampled, donors likely had unrecorded immune exposures nonetheless. Vbeta (60) and Jbeta (13) primers were used in the PCR. As processed by the authors: About 11 million of 65 million to 95 million unique TCR beta chains were shared, per a later count. Assay: immunoSEQ multiplex PCR; the TCRdb copy retains only in-frame clones and omits some. V and J calls and clone size are given by that table; D and trimming were obtained from the DNA. The table has 140,000 to 150,000 clones, 65% to 85% seen once.

Sequences were obtained from PBMCs. J is TRBJ2-7 and V is TRBV7-2; TRBD1 aligns across 8 bases. The TCR sequence derives from a male donor in good health and CMV-seronegative. This chain's CDR3 is CASSLGSGGRSYEQYF. CDR3 bases: TGTGCCAGCAGCTTAGGTTCAGGGGGCCGCTCCTACGAGCAGTACTTC.